What follows are 14 T cell receptor beta chains derived from one specimen sequenced in a study of T cells in Graves' hyperthyroidism and ophthalmopathy. Authors of the study amplified TCR beta CDR3 regions from RNA transcripts. TCR CDR3 regions were first amplified by RT-PCR with HTBI primers. TCRdb reanalysed the multiplex PCR reads using MiXCR and keeps one entry per CDR3 protein. The sample comprises hundreds of thousands of distinct CDR3 sequences, around 15% of which are singletons, and roughly 10% rests with the top ten. The sequenced sample consisted of blood. These receptors were collected from a woman aged 18-29 years with Graves' hyperthyroidism.

This clonotype was counted only a few times. The chain joins TRBV4-1 to TRBJ2-7; D gene uncertain. V was pared by 6 bases and J by 0 bases, with 12 bases between. The CDR3 spans 14 residues. Looked up from germline, CDR1 is MGHRA and CDR2 is YSYEKL. Here the CDR3 DNA reads TGCGCCAGCAGAAAAGACGGCAGCTCCTACGAGCAGTACTTC. It is translated as CASRKDGSSYEQYF.

The table lists this clonotype with many counts. The chain has TRBV12-3 or TRBV12-4 and TRBJ1-2; perhaps TRBD1 as D (5 bases). The CDR3 length is 13 residues. Trimming cost V 0 bases and J 4 bases, with 6 bases left between them. CDR3 residues: CASSLAGAYGYTF. In DNA, the CDR3 is TGTGCCAGCAGTTTAGCAGGGGCCTATGGCTACACCTTC.

This clonotype was detected ten times or more. The CDR3 loop is CASSLTRRYEQYF. In DNA, the CDR3 is TGTGCCAGCAGCTTGACCCGACGGTACGAGCAGTACTTC. The V and J genes are TRBV12-3 or TRBV12-4 and TRBJ2-7; no clear D gene. The CDR3 is 13 amino acids. Trimming took off 6 bases at V and 4 bases at J, with 13 bases between the two ends.

This clonotype turned up a few times. The chain carries TRBV24-1 and TRBJ2-6, with 12 bases aligning to TRBD2. Germline V CDR1 and CDR2: KGHDR, SFDVKD. The CDR3 sequence is 19 residues long. The V and J ends lost 3 bases and 4 bases, in that order; junction bases with no gene match: 9. The CDR3 here is CATSDALAGGPPGANVLTF. The CDR3 nucleotides are TGTGCCACCAGTGATGCGCTAGCGGGAGGGCCTCCCGGGGCCAACGTCCTGACTTTC.

This clonotype was observed at least ten times. The chain employs TRBV14 and TRBJ2-7; 9 bases fit TRBD2. Germline V CDR1 and CDR2: SGHDN, FVKESK. This CDR3 contains 16 residues. The junction had 7 bases not matched to a gene; V was cut back by 3 bases and J by 1 base. CDR3 in DNA: TGTGCCAGCAGCCACCCTCTAGCGGGACAATCCTACGAGCAGTACTTC. Its protein product is CASSHPLAGQSYEQYF. Full variable domain (rest looked up from reference TRBV14 and TRBJ2-7): EAGVTQFPSHSVIEKGQTVTLRCDPISGHDNLYWYRRVMGKEIKFLLHFVKESKQDESGMPNNRFLAERTGGTYSTLKVQPAELEDSGVYFCASSHPLAGQSYEQYFGPGTRLTVT.

This clonotype showed up many times. J is TRBJ2-7 and V is TRBV11-2, with 14 bases matching TRBD2. Germline CDR1 SGHAT, CDR2 FQNNGV. V dropped 5 bases and J dropped 1; count of bases not matched to a gene: 4. This CDR3 region has 16 residues. CDR3: CASSIRLAGGSYEQYF. CDR3 nucleotides: TGTGCCAGCAGCATCCGACTAGCGGGGGGGTCCTACGAGCAGTACTTC.

Ten or more counts support this clonotype. This chain joins TRBV28 and TRBJ1-1; 7 bases map to TRBD1. Germline CDR1 is MDHEN and CDR2 is SYDVKM. The CDR3 totals 14 residues. The V segment lost 5 bases and the J segment 8 bases; nucleotides outside the gene matches: 11. The CDR3 loop is CASSPPNPGQEAFF. The DNA for the CDR3 is TGTGCCAGCAGTCCTCCGAATCCGGGACAGGAAGCTTTCTTT.

The chain joins TRBV12-3 or TRBV12-4 to TRBJ1-6; D ambiguous. The CDR3 is made up of 13 amino acids. V gave up 6 bases and J gave up 6 bases, with 9 bases separating them. The CDR3 DNA is TGTGCCAGCAGCGGACGGACTAATTCACCCCTCCACTTT. It codes for CASSGRTNSPLHF.

At least ten counts were recorded for this clonotype. V gene TRBV12-3 or TRBV12-4 combines with J gene TRBJ1-1; no reliable D call. V was clipped by 6 bases and J by 6 bases, with 8 bases between them. The length of the CDR3 is 11 residues. Here the CDR3 DNA reads TGTGCCAGCAGGGGCGGGCCTGAAGCTTTCTTT. Translation gives CASRGGPEAFF.

The chain couples TRBV3-1 to TRBJ2-1, with D tentatively TRBD1 (6 bases). This CDR3 has 14 amino acids. The germline V gene encodes CDR1 LGHDT and CDR2 YNNKEL (reference sequence). V dropped 3 bases and J dropped 12 bases, with 18 bases sitting between them. CDR3 sequence (DNA): TGTGCCAGCAGCCACCCGCCCAGGGGACGGAGGCAGTTCTTC. Translating gives CASSHPPRGRRQFF.

A few counts support this clonotype. CDR3 sequence: CASAGGTRSGNTIYF. For the CDR3, the DNA is TGCGCCAGCGCAGGAGGCACTCGCTCTGGAAACACCATATATTTT. The gene calls are TRBV4-1 and TRBJ1-3; D uncertain. The CDR3 loop spans 15 amino acids. Trimming removed 8 bases from V and 0 bases from J, with 14 bases in between. Per the germline V gene, CDR1 is MGHRA and CDR2 is YSYEKL.

This rearrangement joins TRBV6-5 to TRBJ2-4; 10 bases map to TRBD1. This CDR3 is 14 amino acids long. J gave up 6 bases and V 4 bases, and 3 bases lay outside the gene matches. The germline CDR1 and CDR2 sequences are MNHEY and SVGAGI. In nucleotides, the CDR3 is TGTGCCAGCAGTTTGGGGACAGGGGTAAACATTCAGTACTTC. Translation gives CASSLGTGVNIQYF.

This clonotype was seen a handful of times. The chain is built from TRBV7-9 and TRBJ1-2; TRBD1 might be the D (6 bases). The ends were cut back, 0 bases at V and 5 bases at J, with 13 bases in the middle. The CDR3 extends over 15 amino acids. Germline V gene sequence: CDR1 SEHNR, CDR2 FQNEAQ (reference sequence). CDR3 in amino acids: CASSLAGTNLYGYTF. DNA of the CDR3: TGTGCCAGCAGCTTAGCCGGGACAAACCTGTATGGCTACACCTTC.

This clonotype was counted at least ten times. The chain is built from TRBV29-1 and TRBJ2-7; TRBD1 agrees at 9 bases. This CDR3 spans 13 amino acids. The junction had 7 bases not matched to a gene; V was cut back by 4 bases and J by 6 bases. Germline V gene sequence: CDR1 SQVTM, CDR2 ANQGSEA. As DNA, the CDR3 is TGCAGCGTTGCCGGGACAGGGATTTTCGAGCAGTACTTC. Its protein product is CSVAGTGIFEQYF.